This T cell receptor (beta chain) was recorded in a study of blood T cell repertoires in COVID-19. V gave up 4 bases and J gave up 12 bases; unmatched junction bases: 8. The V gene's germline CDR1 is MNHEY and CDR2 SVGAGI. This CDR3 spans 15 amino acids. Authors' data handling: Scientists estimated how many nucleated cells there were by amplifying reference gene primers. Clones were read by immunoSEQ multiplex PCR, and TCRdb kept only the in-frame ones, dropping some. V and J calls and clone size are as listed in that table; D and trimming were resolved from the DNA. Of tens of thousands of clones in the sample, less than 85% were seen once.

Sequencing used peripheral blood. This sequence was found in a woman aged 80 or older with acute or convalescent COVID-19. The J gene is TRBJ2-4, the V gene TRBV6-5, with 14 positions matching TRBD2. Here the CDR3 reads CASSSGTSGSLTQYF. The CDR3 DNA is TGTGCCAGCAGTTCCGGGACTAGCGGGAGTCTCACTCAGTACTTC.